These 17 T cell receptor beta chains originate from one sample sequenced in a study of identical twins. Using its own MiXCR run on the 5' RACE reads, TCRdb lists one record per CDR3 protein. This repertoire shows about 810,000 distinct CDR3 sequences, 9% to 15% found once; its top ten account for 1.5% to 2%. The same data also contributed to another study, on yellow fever vaccine responses in identical twins.

Material: PBMCs. The receptors here all came from a young woman in good health.

This clonotype was recorded at least ten times. This chain links TRBV12-3 or TRBV12-4 with TRBJ1-1, with D tentatively TRBD1 (6 bases). Between the trimmed V and J ends, which lost 4 bases and 6 bases, there was a span of 9 bases. This CDR3 contains 12 residues. For the CDR3, the DNA is TGTGCCAGCAGTTCCACAGGGCCTGAAGCTTTCTTT. The encoded protein is CASSSTGPEAFF.

The chain joins TRBV12-3 or TRBV12-4 to TRBJ1-2; 10 bases map to TRBD1. The V and J ends lost 2 bases and 8 bases, in that order; junction bases with no gene match: 5. This CDR3 spans 14 amino acids. CDR3 sequence: CASSLLGQGVGYTF. Written as DNA, the CDR3 is TGTGCCAGCAGTTTACTCGGACAGGGGGTGGGCTACACCTTC.

This sequence joins TRBV2 and TRBJ2-7; perhaps TRBD2 as D (5 bases). CDR3 length: 14 residues. Trimming removed 6 bases at V and 6 bases at J, with 18 bases between. The germline V gene encodes CDR1 SNHLY and CDR2 FYNNEI. The CDR3 region is CASSSDSSIREQYF. Written as DNA, the CDR3 is TGTGCCAGCAGCTCGGACTCCTCAATCCGCGAGCAGTACTTC. Looking up the rest from reference TRBV2 and TRBJ2-7 gives the full variable domain: EPEVTQTPSHQVTQMGQEVILRCVPISNHLYFYWYRQILGQKVEFLVSFYNNEISEKSEIFDDQFSVERPDGSNFTLKIRSTKLEDSAMYFCASSSDSSIREQYFGPGTRLTVT.

This clonotype was observed a few times. V and J are TRBV10-3 and TRBJ2-1; D is unclear. The germline gives CDR1 ENHRY, CDR2 SYGVKD. The CDR3 consists of 17 residues. Trimming took off 3 bases at V and 6 bases at J, with 21 bases between the two ends. This CDR3 reads CAISEMRSRLTANEQFF. As DNA, the CDR3 is TGTGCCATCAGTGAAATGAGGAGCAGGTTAACCGCCAATGAGCAGTTCTTC.

The chain is built from TRBV11-2 and TRBJ2-1; D call uncertain. Germline values: CDR1 SGHAT, CDR2 FQNNGV. The CDR3 sequence is 13 residues long. V dropped 3 bases and J dropped 4 bases, with 7 bases sitting between them. The CDR3 sequence: CASSLIWYNEQFF. The CDR3 coding sequence is TGTGCCAGCAGCTTGATCTGGTACAATGAGCAGTTCTTC.

This chain uses TRBV28 with TRBJ1-5; TRBD1 agrees at 12 bases. This CDR3 is built from 23 residues. Germline-derived CDR1 and CDR2 are MDHEN and SYDVKM. The junction had 21 bases not matched to a gene; V was cut back by 3 bases and J by 0 bases. The CDR3 nucleotides read TGTGCCAGCAGTTTGCTTTTTGGTTTAGGGACAGGGGGCGCCGGCGATAGCAATCAGCCCCAGCATTTT. As protein: CASSLLFGLGTGGAGDSNQPQHF.

CDR3 in amino acids: CSALGVAGDTQYF. CDR3 nucleotides: TGCAGTGCCCTCGGGGTAGCGGGGGATACGCAGTATTTT. The rearrangement links TRBV20-1 to TRBJ2-3, with 8 bases fitting TRBD2. Germline CDR1 DFQATT, CDR2 SNEGSKA (reference sequence). The CDR3 spans 13 residues. The trim removed 6 bases at V and 6 bases at J, leaving 8 bases unmatched.

As for this clonotype: A read error may be the cause here, since a much bigger clone is one base away. V is TRBV6-1 and J is TRBJ2-3, with D tentatively TRBD2 (5 bases). Germline lookup yields CDR1 MNHNS and CDR2 SASEGT. The CDR3 is made up of 12 amino acids. Trimming took off 6 bases at V and 6 bases at J, with 10 bases between the two ends. DNA of the CDR3: TGTGCCAGCAGGCCCCCGGGGGATACGCAGTATTTT. Its protein product is CASRPPGDTQYF.

CDR3 DNA sequence: TGTGCCAGCAGCCAAAATAGCGGACAGTTCTTC. Translation gives CASSQNSGQFF. V usage is TRBV14 and J usage is TRBJ2-1; a weak D match, TRBD2 (6 bases). CDR1 and CDR2 from the germline V gene are SGHDN and FVKESK. Trimming took off 2 bases at V and 13 bases at J, with 9 bases between the two ends. This CDR3 comprises 11 residues. Filled out from reference TRBV14 and TRBJ2-1, the complete variable domain reads EAGVTQFPSHSVIEKGQTVTLRCDPISGHDNLYWYRRVMGKEIKFLLHFVKESKQDESGMPNNRFLAERTGGTYSTLKVQPAELEDSGVYFCASSQNSGQFFGPGTRLTVL.

V gene TRBV28 combines with J gene TRBJ2-7, with D perhaps matching TRBD1 or TRBD2 (5 bases each). Germline V gene sequence: CDR1 MDHEN, CDR2 SYDVKM. This CDR3 is 12 amino acids long. Trimming stripped 7 bases from V and 5 bases from J, with 12 bases between. CDR3 protein: CASTGLRDEQYF. The CDR3 nucleotides are TGTGCCAGCACAGGGCTGAGGGACGAGCAGTACTTC.

The table lists this clonotype with a few counts. The chain joins TRBV14 to TRBJ2-7; the D is unclear. Trimming removed 1 base from V and 7 bases from J, with 11 bases in between. The CDR3 is 13 residues long. Germline V CDR1 and CDR2: SGHDN, FVKESK. The DNA of the CDR3 is TGTGCCAGCAGCCAAGGGGGATTTATGGAGCAGTACGTC. Protein sequence: CASSQGGFMEQYV.

The rearrangement links TRBV20-1 to TRBJ2-3; D might be TRBD2 (6 bases). V lost 0 bases, J lost 4 bases, and 14 bases lay in between. CDR1 is DFQATT and CDR2 is SNEGSKA in the germline V gene (reference sequence). This CDR3 is 15 amino acids long. The CDR3 loop is CSARDWGSSADTQYF. CDR3 in DNA: TGCAGTGCTAGAGATTGGGGATCTAGCGCAGATACGCAGTATTTT.

This clonotype appeared a few times. The V gene is TRBV24-1, the J gene TRBJ2-1, with D possibly TRBD1 on 5 matching bases. V shed 2 bases and J shed 6 bases, with 10 bases lying between them. This CDR3 spans 14 amino acids. Germline V gene data show CDR1 as KGHDR and CDR2 as SFDVKD. CDR3 sequence: CATSDSTASNEQFF. CDR3 bases: TGTGCCACCAGTGATTCGACAGCCTCCAATGAGCAGTTCTTC.

This clonotype was detected ten times or more. The CDR3 bases are TGTGCCAGCAGTTCCGGGGGGAGCTGGCAGCCCCAGCATTTT. Its translation: CASSSGGSWQPQHF. V and J are TRBV12-3 or TRBV12-4 and TRBJ1-5; weak D call: TRBD1 (5 bases). V shed 4 bases and J shed 7 bases, with 14 bases lying between them. This CDR3 is built from 14 residues.

This clonotype was seen repeatedly, ten times or more. The rearrangement joins TRBV12-3 or TRBV12-4 to TRBJ2-3, with D perhaps matching TRBD2 (6 bases). The CDR3 consists of 15 residues. V lost 1 base, J lost 2 bases, and 10 bases lay in between. CDR3 amino acids: CASSLGGTFTDTQYF. CDR3 sequence (DNA): TGTGCCAGCAGTTTAGGTGGGACTTTCACAGATACGCAGTATTTT.

The V call is TRBV11-2, the J call TRBJ2-2; 13 bases are shared with TRBD2. Germline-derived CDR1 and CDR2 are SGHAT and FQNNGV. J was trimmed by 5 bases and V by 5 bases; bases with no gene match: 8. The CDR3 runs 17 residues. This chain's CDR3 is CASSRRLAGGFTGELFF. Written as DNA, the CDR3 is TGTGCCAGCAGCCGCCGACTAGCGGGAGGTTTTACCGGGGAGCTGTTTTTT. The entire variable domain, with the rest obtained from reference TRBV11-2 and TRBJ2-2, is as follows: EAGVAQSPRYKIIEKRQSVAFWCNPISGHATLYWYQQILGQGPKLLIQFQNNGVVDDSQLPKDRFSAERLKGVDSTLKIQPAKLEDSAVYLCASSRRLAGGFTGELFFGEGSRLTVL.

The rearrangement joins TRBV20-1 to TRBJ2-5, with D possibly being TRBD2 (6 bases). V lost 7 bases and J 5 bases, leaving 23 bases between the germline ends. The CDR3 spans 15 residues. Germline values: CDR1 DFQATT, CDR2 SNEGSKA (reference sequence). CDR3 sequence (DNA): TGCAGTGGGCTCCGAGCGGGCTCCCCCGGGGAGACCCAGTACTTC. Translating gives CSGLRAGSPGETQYF.